This TCR beta chain is from a study of vaccination and CD4 T cells after COVID-19. Turning to the study itself: The stimulating agents, overlapping spike peptides, came from SARS-CoV-2, HCoV-NL63, HCoV-OC43 and HCoV-229E.

The Oncomine TCR Beta short-read assay generated sequence data from the DNA of cultured CD4+ T cells. CD4+ T cells were cultured, and genomic DNA was extracted from them. Each CDR3 protein is one row after TCRdb ran MiXCR on the PCR reads. The sample holds approximately 15,000 distinct CDR3 sequences; around 38% are singletons and the top ten take 20% to 25%. A word on this clonotype: Its specificity is not known. The missing conserved phenylalanine or tryptophan at the end of this CDR3 makes a read error likely.

Treatment: roughly ten-day PBMC culture with coronavirus spike peptide pools or control peptides (ViraFEST assay). Germline V CDR1 and CDR2: MNHEY, SVGAGI. V was pared by 3 bases and J by 6 bases, with 9 bases between. This CDR3 spans 13 amino acids. The source material was cultured CD4+ T cells from blood. This chain joins TRBV6-5 and TRBJ1-5; no clear D. The receptor was derived from a human donor with COVID-19. The CDR3 loop reads CASSYVVGQPQHS. The CDR3 DNA sequence: TGTGCCAGCAGTTATGTGGTGGGTCAGCCCCAGCATTCT.